A single sample is the source of the 15 T cell receptor beta chains below, sequenced in a study of T cells in Graves' hyperthyroidism and ophthalmopathy. Researchers amplified the TCR beta CDR3 regions from RNA transcripts. Using the HTBI primer set, a first-round RT-PCR was run on the TCR CDR3. TCRdb processed the multiplex PCR reads anew with MiXCR; each CDR3 protein has one entry. The sample has a few hundred thousand distinct CDR3 sequences, 15% to 20% seen once; the top ten hold about 3.7%. The specimen sequenced was blood. These receptors came from a woman aged 18-29 years with Graves' hyperthyroidism.

The chain recombines TRBV12-3 or TRBV12-4 with TRBJ2-7; either TRBD1 or TRBD2 may fit D (5 bases each). The CDR3 length is 15 residues. Trimming took off 7 bases at V and 5 bases at J, with 21 bases between the two ends. The CDR3 protein is CASNAGMGWGDEQYF. Here the CDR3 DNA reads TGTGCCAGCAATGCCGGGATGGGCTGGGGCGACGAGCAGTACTTC.

At least ten counts were recorded for this clonotype. The chain joins TRBV30 to TRBJ1-5; TRBD1 might be the D (5 bases). The germline V and J ends were trimmed by 4 bases and 7 bases, with 14 bases remaining between them. CDR1 is GTSNPN, CDR2 SVGIG, per germline (reference sequence). CDR3 length: 13 residues. In DNA, the CDR3 is TGTGCCTGGAATTCGGGGGGGAAGCAGCCCCAGCATTTT. This sequence encodes CAWNSGGKQPQHF. Supplemented by reference TRBV30 and TRBJ1-5, the full variable domain reads SQTIHQWPATLVQPVGSPLSLECTVEGTSNPNLYWYRQAAGRGLQLLFYSVGIGQISSEVPQNLSASRPQDRQFILSSKKLLLSDSGFYLCAWNSGGKQPQHFGDGTRLSIL.

There are a few counts of this clonotype. V and J are TRBV5-1 and TRBJ2-7, with 7 bases aligning to TRBD2. Germline CDR1 and CDR2: SGHRS and YFSETQ. Germline trimming cut 4 bases from V and 7 bases from J; bases unmatched to any gene: 14. There are 15 residues in the CDR3. In DNA, the CDR3 is TGCGCCAGCAGCCTTACCCCGACGGGGAGGGAAGAGCAGTACTTC. It encodes CASSLTPTGREEQYF.

This clonotype showed up many times. This rearrangement joins TRBV2 to TRBJ1-5; 7 bases align to TRBD1. CDR1 and CDR2 (germline): SNHLY, FYNNEI. The CDR3 is 14 amino acids. With 4 bases clipped from V and 6 bases from J, the junction kept 6 bases outside the gene matches. The CDR3 coding sequence is TGTGCCAGCAGTGGACAGGGCGGCAGTCAGCCCCAGCATTTT. This gives the protein CASSGQGGSQPQHF.

This clonotype was found many times. The rearrangement joins TRBV6-5 to TRBJ1-5; no reliable D call. Germline CDR1 and CDR2: MNHEY and SVGAGI. This CDR3 has 16 residues. The V end lost 4 bases, the J end lost 2 bases, and 15 bases lay between the germline ends. The CDR3 reads CASSSGRGWGNQPQHF. Written as DNA, the CDR3 is TGTGCCAGCAGTTCCGGTCGGGGATGGGGCAATCAGCCCCAGCATTTT.

In its sample, this clonotype was seen many times. This sequence joins TRBV20-1 and TRBJ2-5; 8 nucleotides align to TRBD2. V lost 3 bases to trimming and J lost 4 bases; unmatched junction nucleotides: 7. This CDR3 region has 14 residues. CDR1 DFQATT and CDR2 SNEGSKA come from the germline V gene (reference sequence). For the CDR3, the DNA is TGCAGTGCTAGGAGATTGAGCGGGGGAGAGACCCAGTACTTC. It specifies CSARRLSGGETQYF.

This clonotype was observed many times. V usage is TRBV18 and J usage is TRBJ2-7; TRBD2 might be the D (5 bases). CDR3 length: 14 amino acids. Germline V CDR1 and CDR2: KGHSH, LQKENI. Trimming stripped 0 bases from V and 7 bases from J, with 13 bases between. CDR3 in DNA: TGTGCCAGCTCACCACCCGGACGTCCGGGAGAGCAGTACTTC. Amino acids: CASSPPGRPGEQYF.

This clonotype was picked up many times. This chain links TRBV20-1 with TRBJ2-5; 9 bases map to TRBD1. V dropped 6 bases and J dropped 5; count of bases not matched to a gene: 10. The CDR3 totals 14 residues. The germline gives CDR1 DFQATT, CDR2 SNEGSKA (reference sequence). In nucleotides, the CDR3 is TGCAGTGCCGGACAGGGGTCTGATTCGGAGACCCAGTACTTC. Amino acid sequence: CSAGQGSDSETQYF.

This clonotype was seen at least ten times. The rearrangement uses TRBV20-1 and TRBJ1-3; weak D call: TRBD1 (6 bases). The ends were cut back, 1 base at V and 4 bases at J, with 17 bases in the middle. The CDR3 length is 16 residues. CDR1 DFQATT and CDR2 SNEGSKA come from the germline V gene (reference sequence). The DNA of the CDR3 is TGCAGTGCTAGAGGGAGATCAGGGGTAGGCGGAAACACCATATATTTT. This encodes CSARGRSGVGGNTIYF.

Ten or more counts support this clonotype. The DNA for the CDR3 is TGTGCCAGCAGCTTAGACCTAGGACGGGGCTACACCTTC. Translated: CASSLDLGRGYTF. V gene TRBV11-2 combines with J gene TRBJ1-2, with D unclear. The CDR3 has 13 amino acids. In germline, CDR1 is SGHAT, CDR2 FQNNGV. V dropped 0 bases and J dropped 8 bases, with 10 bases sitting between them. The complete variable domain, with remaining parts taken from reference TRBV11-2 and TRBJ1-2, reads EAGVAQSPRYKIIEKRQSVAFWCNPISGHATLYWYQQILGQGPKLLIQFQNNGVVDDSQLPKDRFSAERLKGVDSTLKIQPAKLEDSAVYLCASSLDLGRGYTFGSGTRLTVV.

The sample holds many counts of this clonotype. This chain links TRBV11-3 with TRBJ2-5; no clear D. There are 15 residues in the CDR3. The V end was cut by 1 base, the J end by 0 bases, with 9 bases between. Germline values: CDR1 SGHNT, CDR2 YENEEA. The CDR3 DNA sequence: TGTGCCAGCAGCTTAGGGACGAACTACCAAGAGACCCAGTACTTC. This encodes CASSLGTNYQETQYF.

This clonotype was counted at least ten times. One junction end disagrees with the germline gene, perhaps due to a read error. This sequence joins TRBV7-7 and TRBJ1-5; 7 bases agree with TRBD1. CDR1 and CDR2 (germline): SSHAT, FNYEAQ (reference sequence). The CDR3 contains 16 residues. For the CDR3, the DNA is TGTGCTAGCAGCGACAGGGATATGGGTAGCAATCAGCCCCAGCATTTT. This sequence encodes CASSDRDMGSNQPQHF.

The V call is TRBV19, the J call TRBJ2-2, with D perhaps matching TRBD2 (7 bases). Germline assignment: CDR1 LNHDA and CDR2 SQIVND (reference sequence). Trimming cost V 7 bases and J 2 bases, with 14 bases left between them. This CDR3 is built from 15 residues. CDR3 loop: CASIGGAQNTGELFF. The CDR3 coding sequence is TGTGCCAGTATTGGGGGGGCCCAAAACACCGGGGAGCTGTTTTTT.

This clonotype was seen many times. This chain links TRBV6-2 or TRBV6-3 with TRBJ1-1; unclear D gene. From germline, CDR1 is MNHEY and CDR2 SVGEGT. V lost 8 bases, J lost 3 bases, and 16 bases lay in between. The CDR3 loop spans 14 amino acids. Here the CDR3 reads CASRIEGRYTEAFF. CDR3 nucleotide sequence: TGTGCCAGCCGGATAGAGGGAAGATACACTGAAGCTTTCTTT.

This clonotype showed up many times. This chain links TRBV11-3 with TRBJ1-1; D perhaps matches TRBD1 (5 bases). Germline V CDR1 and CDR2: SGHNT, YENEEA. Trimming stripped 1 base from V and 3 bases from J, with 9 bases between. The CDR3 sequence is 14 residues long. DNA of the CDR3: TGTGCCAGCAGCTTAGGGGGCGCGGACACTGAAGCTTTCTTT. Translating it yields CASSLGGADTEAFF.